This T cell receptor (beta chain) came from a study of shared clonotypes between healthy human individuals. Study observations and caveats: Naive CD4 clonotypes overlapped across a handful of donors at 4.5% to 5.5%.

Germline V gene data show CDR1 as SQVTM and CDR2 as ANQGSEA. This CDR3 comprises 12 residues. Trimming cost V 7 bases and J 4 bases, with 13 bases left between them. On this clone itself: Its antigen is undetermined.

This table comes from immunoSEQ multiplex PCR, and its TCRdb copy is limited to in-frame clones, with some not included. The data show 1.6 million or so clones, with approximately 98.5% seen just once and around 0.33% held by the top ten. The clonotype comes from a man aged 25-45 years in good health. The sequencing sample was made of naive CD4+ T cells sorted from blood. The subset: CD45RA+ positively selected. V and J are TRBV29-1 and TRBJ1-2, with D possibly TRBD1 on 6 matching bases. CDR3 DNA: TGCAGCGGCATGCAGGGGAGCTATGGCTACACCTTC. This translates into CSGMQGSYGYTF.